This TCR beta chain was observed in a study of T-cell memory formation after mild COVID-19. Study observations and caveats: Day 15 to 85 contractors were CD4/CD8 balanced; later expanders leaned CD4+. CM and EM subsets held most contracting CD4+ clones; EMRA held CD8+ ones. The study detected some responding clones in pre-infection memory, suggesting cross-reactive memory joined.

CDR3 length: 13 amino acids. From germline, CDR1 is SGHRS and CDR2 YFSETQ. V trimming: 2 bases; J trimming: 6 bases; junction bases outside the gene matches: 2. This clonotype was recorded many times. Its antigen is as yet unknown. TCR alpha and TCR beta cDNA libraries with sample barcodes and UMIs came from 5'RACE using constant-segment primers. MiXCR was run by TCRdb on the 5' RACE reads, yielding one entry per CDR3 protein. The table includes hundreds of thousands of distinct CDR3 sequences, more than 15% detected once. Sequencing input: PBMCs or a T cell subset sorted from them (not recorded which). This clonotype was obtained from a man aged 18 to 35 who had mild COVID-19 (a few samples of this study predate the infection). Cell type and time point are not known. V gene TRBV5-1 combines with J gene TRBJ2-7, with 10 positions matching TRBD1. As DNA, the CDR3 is TGCGCCAGCAGCTTAGGACAGGGGGGCGAGCAGTACTTC. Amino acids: CASSLGQGGEQYF.